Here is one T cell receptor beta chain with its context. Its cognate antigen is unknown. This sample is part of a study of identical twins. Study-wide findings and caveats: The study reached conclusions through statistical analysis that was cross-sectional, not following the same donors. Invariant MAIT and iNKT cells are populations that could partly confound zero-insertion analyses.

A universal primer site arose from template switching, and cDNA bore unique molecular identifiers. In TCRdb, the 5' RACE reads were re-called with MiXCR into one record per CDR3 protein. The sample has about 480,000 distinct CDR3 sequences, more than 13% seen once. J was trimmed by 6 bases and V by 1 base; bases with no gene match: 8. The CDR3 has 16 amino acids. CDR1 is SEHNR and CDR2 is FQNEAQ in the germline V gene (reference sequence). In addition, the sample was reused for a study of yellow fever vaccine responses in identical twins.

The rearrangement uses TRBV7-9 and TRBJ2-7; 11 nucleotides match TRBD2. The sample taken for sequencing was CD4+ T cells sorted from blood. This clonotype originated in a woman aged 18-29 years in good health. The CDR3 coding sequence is TGTGCCAGCAGCTTAGGGGGTGAGGGACTAGCGGCCGAGCAGTACTTC. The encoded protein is CASSLGGEGLAAEQYF.